This T cell receptor beta chain was documented in a study of OX40 agonist ivuxolimab in advanced cancers. Measured with immunoSEQ multiplex PCR; TCRdb has only the in-frame clones, and not every one. The sample holds over 80,000 clones, 86% seen once. Germline CDR1 is SEHNR and CDR2 is FQNEAQ (reference sequence). Trimming removed 5 bases from V and 7 bases from J, with 21 bases in between. There are 16 residues in the CDR3. The chain has TRBV7-9 and TRBJ2-1, with D perhaps TRBD1 (5 bases). The source is an adult with an advanced solid tumor such as melanoma, head and neck, liver or kidney cancer. The sample in question was CD4+ or CD8+ T cells sorted from blood, obtained in a trial of the OX40 agonist ivuxolimab. CDR3 bases: TGTGCCAGCAGCCCGGCGGCAGGGTCAGCAATGAATGAGCAGTTCTTC. It translates to CASSPAAGSAMNEQFF.